This TCR beta chain comes out of a study of shared clonotypes between healthy human individuals. Study at large: The study enrolled two women and a few men aged 18 to 49. Notes on the study in general: Memory subsets generally showed smaller estimated richness than naive subsets did.

The CDR3 is made up of 14 amino acids. Germline CDR1 and CDR2: SGHKS and YYEKEE (reference sequence). V dropped 5 bases and J dropped 5 bases, with 16 bases sitting between them. Regarding this clone: The antigen is unknown.

The data were produced by immunoSEQ multiplex PCR, yet TCRdb's version contains in-frame clones alone and is incomplete. The repertoire holds approximately 2,000,000 clones, with roughly 95% as singletons. CD45RO-negative cells were positively selected for CCR7, leaving out terminally differentiated effector memory CD45RA+ cells. The receptor was isolated from a man between 18 and 35 years old in good health. Some clones in this sample may be carry-over from other donors' samples. The sequenced material came from naive CD8+ T cells from PBMCs. The chain uses TRBV5-5 and TRBJ1-1, with TRBD1 as a possible D gene (5 bases). CDR3 protein: CASSLQGRRTEAFF. The CDR3 DNA follows: TGTGCCAGCAGTCTCCAGGGAAGAAGGACTGAAGCTTTCTTT.